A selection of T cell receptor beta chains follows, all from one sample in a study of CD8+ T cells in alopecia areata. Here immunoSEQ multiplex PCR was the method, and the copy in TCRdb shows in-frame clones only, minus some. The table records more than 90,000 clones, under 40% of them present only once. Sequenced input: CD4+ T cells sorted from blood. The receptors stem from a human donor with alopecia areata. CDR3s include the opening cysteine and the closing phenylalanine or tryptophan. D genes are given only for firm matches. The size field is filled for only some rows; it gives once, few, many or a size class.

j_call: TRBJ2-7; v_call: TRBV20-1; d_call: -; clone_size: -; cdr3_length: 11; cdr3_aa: CSARITTEQYF; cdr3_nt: TGCAGTGCTAGGATAACGACCGAGCAGTACTTC
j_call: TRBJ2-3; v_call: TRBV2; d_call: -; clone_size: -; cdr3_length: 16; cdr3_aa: CASSEQRMRSTDTQYF; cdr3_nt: TGTGCCAGCAGTGAACAAAGGATGAGGAGCACAGATACGCAGTATTTT
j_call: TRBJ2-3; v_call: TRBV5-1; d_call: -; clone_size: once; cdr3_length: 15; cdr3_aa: CASRAYTTATDTQYF; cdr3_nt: TGCGCCAGCAGGGCCTATACGACAGCCACAGATACGCAGTATTTT
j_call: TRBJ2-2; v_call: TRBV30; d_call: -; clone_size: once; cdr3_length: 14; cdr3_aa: CAGDGGLATGELFF; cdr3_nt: TGTGCGGGTGACGGCGGCCTGGCCACCGGGGAGCTGTTTTTT
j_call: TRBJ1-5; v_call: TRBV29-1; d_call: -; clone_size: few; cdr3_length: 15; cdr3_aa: CSVRTQGSSNQPQHF; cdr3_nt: TGCAGCGTCCGCACACAGGGATCAAGCAATCAGCCCCAGCATTTT
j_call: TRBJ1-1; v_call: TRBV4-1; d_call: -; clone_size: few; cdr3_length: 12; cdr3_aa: CASRRDGTEAFF; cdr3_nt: TGCGCCAGCAGGAGGGACGGCACTGAAGCTTTCTTT
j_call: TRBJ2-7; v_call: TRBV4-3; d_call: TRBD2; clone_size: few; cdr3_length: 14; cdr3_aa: CASSQFPSGYEQYF; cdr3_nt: TGCGCCAGCAGCCAATTCCCTAGCGGGTACGAGCAGTACTTC
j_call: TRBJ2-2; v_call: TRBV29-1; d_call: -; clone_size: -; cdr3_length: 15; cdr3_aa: CSVGWHPANTGELFF; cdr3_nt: TGCAGCGTTGGTTGGCATCCCGCGAACACCGGGGAGCTGTTTTTT
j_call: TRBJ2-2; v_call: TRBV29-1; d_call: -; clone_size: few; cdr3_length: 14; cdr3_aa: CSADGLTSTGELFF; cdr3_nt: TGCAGCGCCGACGGATTAACGAGCACCGGGGAGCTGTTTTTT
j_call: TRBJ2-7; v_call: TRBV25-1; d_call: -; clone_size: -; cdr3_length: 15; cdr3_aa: CASSESRGRAYEQYF; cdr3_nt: TGTGCCAGCAGTGAATCGAGAGGCAGAGCCTACGAGCAGTACTTC
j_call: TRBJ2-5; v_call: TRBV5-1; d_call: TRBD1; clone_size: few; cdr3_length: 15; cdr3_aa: CASSFIRDRGETQYF; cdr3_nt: TGCGCCAGCAGTTTTATTCGGGACAGGGGGGAGACCCAGTACTTC
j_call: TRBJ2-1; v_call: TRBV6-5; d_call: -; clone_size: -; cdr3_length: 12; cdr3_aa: CASSPMGNEQFF; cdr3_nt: TGTGCCAGCAGCCCTATGGGAAATGAGCAGTTCTTC
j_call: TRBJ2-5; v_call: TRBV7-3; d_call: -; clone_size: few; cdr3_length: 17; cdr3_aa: CASSFPPVRGTQETQYF; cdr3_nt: TGTGCCAGCAGCTTCCCCCCGGTTCGGGGGACCCAAGAGACCCAGTACTTC
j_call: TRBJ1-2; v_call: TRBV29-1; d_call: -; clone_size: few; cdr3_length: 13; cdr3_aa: CSVDSTENYGYTF; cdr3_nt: TGCAGCGTCGACTCGACGGAGAACTATGGCTACACCTTC
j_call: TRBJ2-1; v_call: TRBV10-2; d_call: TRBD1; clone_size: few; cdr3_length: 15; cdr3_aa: CASSWGQPSYNEQFF; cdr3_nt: TGCGCCAGCAGTTGGGGACAGCCATCCTACAATGAGCAGTTCTTC
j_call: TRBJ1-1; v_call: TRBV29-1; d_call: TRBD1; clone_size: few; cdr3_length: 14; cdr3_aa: CSVGDSHNAYEAFF; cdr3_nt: TGCAGCGTGGGGGACAGCCATAACGCCTATGAAGCTTTCTTT